This TCR beta chain stems from a study of blood T cell repertoires in COVID-19. Background on the study: The United States, Italy and Spain provided the acute and convalescent COVID-19 samples. Sources were T cells, B-cell-depleted T cells, or PBMCs; the material itself was cDNA or gDNA.

The germline CDR1 and CDR2 sequences are MRHNA and SNTAGT. This CDR3 is 16 amino acids long. V was shortened by 4 bases and J by 0 bases, with 15 bases between the two germline ends. This clone was seen once. Original methodology: Reference gene primer amplification yielded estimated nucleated cell counts. Sequenced by immunoSEQ multiplex PCR; TCRdb stores in-frame clones only, minus some. The V and J calls and clone size come from that table; D and trimming were worked out from the DNA. The table shows more than 65,000 clones, with 83% occurring only once. The sequence was obtained from a man aged 50 or older with active COVID-19. V is TRBV6-4 and J is TRBJ1-2; possibly TRBD1 for D (5 bases). Input material: peripheral blood. The CDR3, as DNA: TGTGCCAGCAGTGCTCACCCTGGACAACCTAACTATGGCTACACCTTC. Protein: CASSAHPGQPNYGYTF.